This TCR beta chain was recovered during a study of control samples from healthy donors and cancer patients. Profiling relied on immunoSEQ multiplex PCR, and the TCRdb table lists in-frame clones only, not all of them. The sample shows more than 110,000 clones, about nine tenths of them seen only once. Germline V CDR1 and CDR2: ENHRY, SYGVKD. The CDR3 is 14 amino acids. The J segment lost 3 bases and the V segment lost 4 bases, leaving 0 bases of the junction unmatched. The specimen was blood. This clonotype originated in a young man in good health. V and J are TRBV10-3 and TRBJ2-7; 13 bases fit TRBD2. Here the CDR3 reads CAISGLAGGYEQYF. In nucleotides, the CDR3 is TGTGCCATCAGTGGACTAGCGGGAGGCTACGAGCAGTACTTC.